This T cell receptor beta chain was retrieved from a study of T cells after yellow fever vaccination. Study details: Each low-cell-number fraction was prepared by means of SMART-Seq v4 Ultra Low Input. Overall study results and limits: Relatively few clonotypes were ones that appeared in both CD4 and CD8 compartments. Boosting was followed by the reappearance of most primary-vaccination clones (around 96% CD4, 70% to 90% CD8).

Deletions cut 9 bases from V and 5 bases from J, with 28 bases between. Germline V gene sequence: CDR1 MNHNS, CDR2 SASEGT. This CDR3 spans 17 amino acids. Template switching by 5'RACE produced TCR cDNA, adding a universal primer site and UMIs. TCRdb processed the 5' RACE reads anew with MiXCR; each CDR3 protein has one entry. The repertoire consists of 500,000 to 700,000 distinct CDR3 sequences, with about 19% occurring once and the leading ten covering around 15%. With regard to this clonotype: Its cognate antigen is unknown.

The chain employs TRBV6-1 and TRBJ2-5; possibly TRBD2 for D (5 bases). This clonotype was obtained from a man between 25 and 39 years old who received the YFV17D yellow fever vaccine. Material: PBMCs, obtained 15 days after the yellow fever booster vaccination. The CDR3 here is CARGGPRSGALCETQYF. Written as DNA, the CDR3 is TGTGCCAGAGGTGGGCCACGGAGCGGAGCCTTGTGCGAGACCCAGTACTTC.